What follows is one T cell receptor (beta chain) and its context. Authors' methods: Reference gene primer amplification yielded estimated nucleated cell counts. Produced via immunoSEQ multiplex PCR; TCRdb's table is partial and in-frame only. That table furnishes V, J and clone size, whereas the DNA furnished D and trimming. The sample yields around 72,000 clones, 70% to 90% seen once. The CDR3 runs to 16 residues. V was cut by 3 bases and J by 1 base, with 15 bases left in between. Germline V gives CDR1 SGHVS, CDR2 FNYEAQ. This entry is derived from a study of blood T cell repertoires in COVID-19. Study-wide background: Sites across the United States, Italy and Spain contributed samples from acute and convalescent COVID-19.

The receptor was derived from a man in his fifties or sixties with acute or convalescent COVID-19. This chain links TRBV7-6 with TRBJ2-5, with D possibly matching TRBD2 (5 bases). Input material: peripheral blood. The CDR3 protein is CASSLGSGRGQETQYF. CDR3 DNA sequence: TGTGCCAGCAGCTTGGGTAGTGGACGGGGCCAAGAGACCCAGTACTTC.